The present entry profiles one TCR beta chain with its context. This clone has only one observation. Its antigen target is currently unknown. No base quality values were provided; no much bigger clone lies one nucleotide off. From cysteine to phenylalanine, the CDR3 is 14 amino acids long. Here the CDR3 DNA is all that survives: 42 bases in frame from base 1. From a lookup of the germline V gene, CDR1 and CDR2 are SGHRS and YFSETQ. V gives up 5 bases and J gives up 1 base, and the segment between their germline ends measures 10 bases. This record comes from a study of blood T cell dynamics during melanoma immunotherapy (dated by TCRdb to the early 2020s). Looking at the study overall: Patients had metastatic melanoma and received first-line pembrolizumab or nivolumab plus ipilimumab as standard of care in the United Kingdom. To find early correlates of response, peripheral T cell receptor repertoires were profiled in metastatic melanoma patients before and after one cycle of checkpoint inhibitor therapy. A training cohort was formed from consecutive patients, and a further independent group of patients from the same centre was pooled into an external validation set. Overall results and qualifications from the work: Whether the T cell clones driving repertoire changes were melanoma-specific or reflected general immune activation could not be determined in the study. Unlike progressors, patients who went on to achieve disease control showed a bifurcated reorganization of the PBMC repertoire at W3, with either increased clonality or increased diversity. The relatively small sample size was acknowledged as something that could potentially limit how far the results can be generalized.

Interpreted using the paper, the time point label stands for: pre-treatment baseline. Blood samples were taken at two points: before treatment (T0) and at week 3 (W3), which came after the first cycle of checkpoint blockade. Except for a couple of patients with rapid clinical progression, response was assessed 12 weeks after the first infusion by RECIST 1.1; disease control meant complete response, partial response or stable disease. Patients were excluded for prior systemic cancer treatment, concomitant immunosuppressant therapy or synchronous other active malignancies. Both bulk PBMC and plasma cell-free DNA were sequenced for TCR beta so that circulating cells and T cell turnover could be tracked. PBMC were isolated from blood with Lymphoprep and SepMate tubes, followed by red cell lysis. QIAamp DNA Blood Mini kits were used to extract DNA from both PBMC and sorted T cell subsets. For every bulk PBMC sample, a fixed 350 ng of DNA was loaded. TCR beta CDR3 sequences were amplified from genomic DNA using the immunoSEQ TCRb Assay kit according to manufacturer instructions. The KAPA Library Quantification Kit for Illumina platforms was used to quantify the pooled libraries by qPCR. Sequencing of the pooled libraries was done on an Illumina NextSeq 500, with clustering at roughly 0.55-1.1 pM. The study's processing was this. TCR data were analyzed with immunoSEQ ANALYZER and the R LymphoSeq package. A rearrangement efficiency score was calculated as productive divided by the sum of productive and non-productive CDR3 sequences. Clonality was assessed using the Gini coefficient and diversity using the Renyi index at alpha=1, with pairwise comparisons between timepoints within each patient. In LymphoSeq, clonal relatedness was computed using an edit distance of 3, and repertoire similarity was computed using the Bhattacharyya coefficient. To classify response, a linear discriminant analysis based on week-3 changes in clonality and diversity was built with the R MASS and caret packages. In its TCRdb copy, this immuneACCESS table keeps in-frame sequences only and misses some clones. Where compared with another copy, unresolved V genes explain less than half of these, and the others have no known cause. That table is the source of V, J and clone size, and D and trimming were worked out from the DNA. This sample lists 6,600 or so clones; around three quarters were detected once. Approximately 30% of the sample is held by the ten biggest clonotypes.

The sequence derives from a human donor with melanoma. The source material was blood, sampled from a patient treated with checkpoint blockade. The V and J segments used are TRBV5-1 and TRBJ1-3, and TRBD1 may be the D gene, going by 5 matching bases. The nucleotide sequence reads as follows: TGCGCCAGCAGTCAAGGGGCTTCTGGAAACACCATATATTTT. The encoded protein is CASSQGASGNTIYF.